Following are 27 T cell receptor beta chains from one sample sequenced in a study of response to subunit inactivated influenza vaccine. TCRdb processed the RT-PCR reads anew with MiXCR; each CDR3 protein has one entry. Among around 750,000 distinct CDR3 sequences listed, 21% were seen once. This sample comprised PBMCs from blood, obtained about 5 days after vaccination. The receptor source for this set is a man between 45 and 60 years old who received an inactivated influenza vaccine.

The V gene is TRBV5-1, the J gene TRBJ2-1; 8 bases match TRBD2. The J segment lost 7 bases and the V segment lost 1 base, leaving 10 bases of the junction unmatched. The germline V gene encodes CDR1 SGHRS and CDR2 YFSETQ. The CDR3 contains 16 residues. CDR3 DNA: TGCGCCAGCAGCTTGATCGCGGCGGGAGGAAGGAATGAGCAGTTCTTC. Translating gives CASSLIAAGGRNEQFF.

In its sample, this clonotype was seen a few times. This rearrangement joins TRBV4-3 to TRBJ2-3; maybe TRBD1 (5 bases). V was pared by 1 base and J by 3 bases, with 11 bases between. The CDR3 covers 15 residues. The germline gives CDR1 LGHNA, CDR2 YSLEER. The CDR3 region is CASSQGSGFTDTQYF. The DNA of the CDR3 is TGCGCCAGCAGCCAAGGGTCAGGGTTTACAGATACGCAGTATTTT.

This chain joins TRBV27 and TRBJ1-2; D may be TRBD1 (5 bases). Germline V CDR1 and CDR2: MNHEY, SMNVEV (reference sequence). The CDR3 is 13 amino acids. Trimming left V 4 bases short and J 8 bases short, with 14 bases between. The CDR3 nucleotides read TGTGCCAGCAGTTCCCGTACGCAGGGAGGCTACACCTTC. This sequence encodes CASSSRTQGGYTF.

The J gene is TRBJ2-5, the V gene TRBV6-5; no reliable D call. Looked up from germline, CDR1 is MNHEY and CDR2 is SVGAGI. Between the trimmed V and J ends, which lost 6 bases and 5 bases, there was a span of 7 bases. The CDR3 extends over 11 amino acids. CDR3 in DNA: TGTGCCAGCAGGCTTGAGGAGACCCAGTACTTC. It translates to CASRLEETQYF.

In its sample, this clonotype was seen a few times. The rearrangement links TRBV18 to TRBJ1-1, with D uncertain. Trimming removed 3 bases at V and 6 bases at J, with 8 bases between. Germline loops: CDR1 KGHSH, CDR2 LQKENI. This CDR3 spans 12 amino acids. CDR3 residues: CASSPDTAEAFF. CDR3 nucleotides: TGTGCCAGCTCACCCGACACGGCTGAAGCTTTCTTT. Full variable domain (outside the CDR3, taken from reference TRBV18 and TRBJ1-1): NAGVMQNPRHLVRRRGQEARLRCSPMKGHSHVYWYRQLPEEGLKFMVYLQKENIIDESGMPKERFSAEFPKEGPSILRIQQVVRGDSAAYFCASSPDTAEAFFGQGTRLTVV.

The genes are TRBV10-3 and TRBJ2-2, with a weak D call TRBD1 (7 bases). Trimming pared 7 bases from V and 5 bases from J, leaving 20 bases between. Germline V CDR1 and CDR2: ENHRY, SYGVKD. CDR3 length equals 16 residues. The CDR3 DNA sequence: TGTGCCATCAACGGCGGGGAACAGGGGAGAACCGGGGAGCTGTTTTTT. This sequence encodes CAINGGEQGRTGELFF.

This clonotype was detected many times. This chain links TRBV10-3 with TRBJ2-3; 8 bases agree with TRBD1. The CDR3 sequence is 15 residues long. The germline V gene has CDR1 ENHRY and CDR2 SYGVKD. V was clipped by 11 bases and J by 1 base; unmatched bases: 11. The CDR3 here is CASTIGQGGTDTQYF. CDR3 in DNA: TGTGCCTCTACAATAGGACAGGGCGGCACAGATACGCAGTATTTT.

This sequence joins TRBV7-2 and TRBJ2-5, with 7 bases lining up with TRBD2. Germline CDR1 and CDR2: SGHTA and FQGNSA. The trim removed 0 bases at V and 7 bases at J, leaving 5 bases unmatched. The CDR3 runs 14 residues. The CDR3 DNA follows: TGTGCCAGCAGCTTAGCTCCGGGAGGTTGGACCCAGTACTTC. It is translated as CASSLAPGGWTQYF.

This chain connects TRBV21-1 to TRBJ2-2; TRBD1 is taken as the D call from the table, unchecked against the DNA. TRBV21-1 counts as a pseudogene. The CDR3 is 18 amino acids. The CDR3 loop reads CASSKGPWAGADTGELFF. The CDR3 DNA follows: TGTGCCAGCAGCAAAGGGCCCTGGGCTGGGGCAGACACCGGGGAGCTGTTTTTT.

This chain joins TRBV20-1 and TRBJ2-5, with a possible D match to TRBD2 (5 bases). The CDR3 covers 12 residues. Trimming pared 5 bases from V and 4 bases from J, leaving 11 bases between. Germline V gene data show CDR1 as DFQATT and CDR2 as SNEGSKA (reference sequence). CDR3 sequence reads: CSALSGPETQYF. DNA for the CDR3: TGCAGTGCTTTGAGCGGTCCAGAGACCCAGTACTTC.

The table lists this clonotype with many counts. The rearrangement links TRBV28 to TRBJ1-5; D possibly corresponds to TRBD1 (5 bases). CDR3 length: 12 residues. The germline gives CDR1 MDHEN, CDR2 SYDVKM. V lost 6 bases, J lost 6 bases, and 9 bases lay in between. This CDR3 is CASRRGIQPQHF. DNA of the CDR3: TGTGCCAGCAGACGGGGGATTCAGCCCCAGCATTTT.

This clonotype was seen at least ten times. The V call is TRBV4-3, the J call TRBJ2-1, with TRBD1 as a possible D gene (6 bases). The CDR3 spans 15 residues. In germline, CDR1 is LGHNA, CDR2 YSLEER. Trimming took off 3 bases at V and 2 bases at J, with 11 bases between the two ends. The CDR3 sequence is CASSHTGTTYNEQFF. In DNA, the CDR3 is TGCGCCAGCAGCCATACCGGGACAACCTACAATGAGCAGTTCTTC.

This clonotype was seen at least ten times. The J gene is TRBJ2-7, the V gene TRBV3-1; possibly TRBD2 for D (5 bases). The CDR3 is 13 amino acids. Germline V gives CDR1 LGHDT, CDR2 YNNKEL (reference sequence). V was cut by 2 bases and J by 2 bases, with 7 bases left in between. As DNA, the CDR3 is TGTGCCAGCAGCCAAAGAGGGACCTACGAGCAGTACTTC. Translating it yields CASSQRGTYEQYF.

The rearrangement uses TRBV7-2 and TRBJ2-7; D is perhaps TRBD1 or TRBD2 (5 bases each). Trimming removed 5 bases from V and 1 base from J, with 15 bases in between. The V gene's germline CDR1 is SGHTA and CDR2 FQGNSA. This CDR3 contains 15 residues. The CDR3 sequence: CASSQGPSESYEQYF. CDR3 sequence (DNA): TGTGCCAGCAGCCAGGGACCCTCCGAGTCCTACGAGCAGTACTTC.

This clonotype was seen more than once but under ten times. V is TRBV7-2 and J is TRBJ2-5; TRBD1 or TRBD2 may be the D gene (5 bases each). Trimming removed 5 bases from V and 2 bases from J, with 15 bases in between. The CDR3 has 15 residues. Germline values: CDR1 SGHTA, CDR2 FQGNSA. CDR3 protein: CASSSHRDQQETQYF. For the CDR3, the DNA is TGTGCCAGCAGCAGCCACCGGGACCAGCAAGAGACCCAGTACTTC.

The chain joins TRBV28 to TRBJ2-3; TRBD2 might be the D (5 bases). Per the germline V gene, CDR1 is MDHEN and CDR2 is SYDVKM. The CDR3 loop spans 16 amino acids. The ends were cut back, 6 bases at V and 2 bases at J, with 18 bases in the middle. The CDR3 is CASSREKEGNTDTQYF. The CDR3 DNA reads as TGTGCCAGCAGCCGTGAAAAAGAGGGTAACACAGATACGCAGTATTTT.

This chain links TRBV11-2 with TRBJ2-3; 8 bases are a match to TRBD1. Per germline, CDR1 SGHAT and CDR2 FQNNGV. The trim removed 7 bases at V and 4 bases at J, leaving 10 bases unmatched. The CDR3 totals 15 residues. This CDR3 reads CASNKQGVTPDTQYF. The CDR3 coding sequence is TGTGCCAGCAACAAACAGGGGGTGACCCCAGATACGCAGTATTTT.

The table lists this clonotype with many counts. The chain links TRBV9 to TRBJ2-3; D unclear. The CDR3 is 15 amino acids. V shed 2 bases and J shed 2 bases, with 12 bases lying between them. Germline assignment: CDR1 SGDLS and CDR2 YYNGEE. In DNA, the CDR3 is TGTGCCAGCAGCGTTTCTCCCGGAACCACAGATACGCAGTATTTT. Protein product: CASSVSPGTTDTQYF.

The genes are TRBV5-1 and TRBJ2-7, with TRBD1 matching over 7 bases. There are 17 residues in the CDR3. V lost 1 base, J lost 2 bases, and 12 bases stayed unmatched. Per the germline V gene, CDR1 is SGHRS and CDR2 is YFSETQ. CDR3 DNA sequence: TGCGCCAGCAGCTTGAGGGGGCAGACAATTATTACCTACGAGCAGTACTTC. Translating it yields CASSLRGQTIITYEQYF.

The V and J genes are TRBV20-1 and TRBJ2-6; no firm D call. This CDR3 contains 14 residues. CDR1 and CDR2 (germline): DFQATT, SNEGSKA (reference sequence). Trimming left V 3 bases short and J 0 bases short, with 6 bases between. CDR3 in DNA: TGCAGTGCTAGTGAAAGCTCTGGGGCCAACGTCCTGACTTTC. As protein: CSASESSGANVLTF.

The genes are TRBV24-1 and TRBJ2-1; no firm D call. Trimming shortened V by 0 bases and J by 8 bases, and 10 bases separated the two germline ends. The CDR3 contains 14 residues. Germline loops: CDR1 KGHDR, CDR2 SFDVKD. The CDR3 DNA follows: TGTGCCACCAGTGATTTGCACAGTCCGGATGAGCAGTTCTTC. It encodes CATSDLHSPDEQFF.

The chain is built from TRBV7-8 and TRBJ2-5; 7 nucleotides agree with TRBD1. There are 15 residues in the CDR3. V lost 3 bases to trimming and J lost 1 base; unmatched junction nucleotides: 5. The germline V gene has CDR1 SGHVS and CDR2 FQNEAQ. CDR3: CASSFAGTAQETQYF. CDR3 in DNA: TGTGCCAGCAGCTTTGCCGGGACAGCCCAAGAGACCCAGTACTTC.

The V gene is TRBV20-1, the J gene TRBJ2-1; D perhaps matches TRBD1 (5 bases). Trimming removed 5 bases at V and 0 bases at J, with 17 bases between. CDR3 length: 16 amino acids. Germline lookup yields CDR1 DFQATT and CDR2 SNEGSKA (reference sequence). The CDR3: CSAPATTGDSYNEQFF. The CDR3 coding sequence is TGCAGTGCTCCCGCGACCACAGGAGACTCCTACAATGAGCAGTTCTTC.

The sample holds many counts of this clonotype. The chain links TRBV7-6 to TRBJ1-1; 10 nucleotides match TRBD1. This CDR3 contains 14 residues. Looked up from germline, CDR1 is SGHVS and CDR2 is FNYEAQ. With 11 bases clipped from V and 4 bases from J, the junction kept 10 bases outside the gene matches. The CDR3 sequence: CAGGTGALATEAFF. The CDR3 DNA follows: TGTGCCGGGGGGACAGGGGCTCTAGCCACTGAAGCTTTCTTT.

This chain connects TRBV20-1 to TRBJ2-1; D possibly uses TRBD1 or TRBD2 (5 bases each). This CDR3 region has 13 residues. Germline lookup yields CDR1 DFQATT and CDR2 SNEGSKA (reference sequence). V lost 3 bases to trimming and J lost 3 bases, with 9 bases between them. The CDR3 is CSASGADYNEQFF. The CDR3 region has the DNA TGCAGTGCTAGCGGGGCCGACTACAATGAGCAGTTCTTC.

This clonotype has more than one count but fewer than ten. In nucleotides, the CDR3 is TGCAGTGCTAGAGTTGGAGGCCAAGAGACCCAGTACTTC. This codes for CSARVGGQETQYF. V is TRBV20-1 and J is TRBJ2-5, with D possibly TRBD2 on 5 matching bases. Per germline, CDR1 DFQATT and CDR2 SNEGSKA (reference sequence). Trimming cost V 1 base and J 1 base, with 7 bases left between them. The CDR3 extends over 13 amino acids.

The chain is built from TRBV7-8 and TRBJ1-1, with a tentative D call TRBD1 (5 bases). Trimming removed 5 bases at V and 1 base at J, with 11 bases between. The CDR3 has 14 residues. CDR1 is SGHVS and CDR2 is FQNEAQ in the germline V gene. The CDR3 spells CASSQGRANTEAFF. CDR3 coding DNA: TGTGCCAGCAGCCAGGGACGGGCGAACACTGAAGCTTTCTTT.